This is a list of T cell receptor beta chains from one sample in a study of immune heterogeneity within non-small cell lung tumors. TCRdb redid the calling of the multiplex PCR reads with MiXCR, one entry per CDR3 protein. The sample carries around 12,000 distinct CDR3 sequences, approximately 29% recorded once. Sequencing was done on a sample of lung tumor tissue. The source is a woman between 45 and 65 years old with non-small cell lung cancer. Each CDR3 is given with its conserved first and last residue. Fields, in order: V gene, CDR3 length, clone size, J gene, D gene, CDR3 DNA, CDR3 protein. A D gene is named only where the DNA matches it firmly. Some rows mark clone size as missing; the rest say once, few, many or name a class of expanded clone.

V: TRBV7-6; length: 13; size: .; J: TRBJ2-3; D: .; DNA: TGTGCCAGCAGCTCCCCGCACACAGATACGCAGTATTTT; CDR3: CASSSPHTDTQYF
V: TRBV11-2; length: 16; size: many; J: TRBJ2-2; D: .; DNA: TGTGCCAGCAGCTCCCTAAGAGGGGGTTACACCGGGGAGCTGTTTTTT; CDR3: CASSSLRGGYTGELFF
V: TRBV14; length: 17; size: .; J: TRBJ2-5; D: .; DNA: TGTGCCAGCAGCCAAGAGAGAAAGGGCAGGTCCCAAGAGACCCAGTACTTC; CDR3: CASSQERKGRSQETQYF
V: TRBV18; length: 14; size: few; J: TRBJ2-5; D: .; DNA: TGTGCCAGCTCACCACCCGGGAACGAAGAGACCCAGTACTTC; CDR3: CASSPPGNEETQYF
V: TRBV3-1; length: 15; size: .; J: TRBJ2-1; D: .; DNA: TGTGCCAGCAGCCAACGCGGTAGCCCCTACAATGAGCAGTTCTTC; CDR3: CASSQRGSPYNEQFF
V: TRBV5-6; length: 14; size: few; J: TRBJ1-6; D: .; DNA: TGTGCCAGCAGCTTGGAGGACCCTGGTTCACCCCTCCACTTT; CDR3: CASSLEDPGSPLHF
V: TRBV6-1; length: 13; size: many; J: TRBJ1-1; D: .; DNA: TGTGCCAGCAGTTTAACAGGGAACACTGAAGCTTTCTTT; CDR3: CASSLTGNTEAFF
V: TRBV10-3; length: 14; size: many; J: TRBJ1-2; D: .; DNA: TGTGCCATCAGTGAGTTCGTGGGATCCTATGGCTACACCTTC; CDR3: CAISEFVGSYGYTF
V: TRBV6-1; length: 13; size: .; J: TRBJ1-2; D: TRBD1; DNA: TGTGCCAGCGACAGGGACGGACACTATGGCTACACCTTC; CDR3: CASDRDGHYGYTF
V: TRBV4-1; length: 16; size: many; J: TRBJ2-7; D: .; DNA: TGCGCCAGCAGCCACCTGGCGAGGGGCCGGACCTACGAGCAGTACTTC; CDR3: CASSHLARGRTYEQYF
V: TRBV3-1; length: 14; size: many; J: TRBJ2-7; D: TRBD2; DNA: TGTGCCAGCAGCTATAGCGGGGTCGGCTACGAGCAGTACTTC; CDR3: CASSYSGVGYEQYF
V: TRBV9; length: 13; size: medium-sized; J: TRBJ2-5; D: .; DNA: TGTGCCAGCAGCGTCGACAGCCAAGAGACCCAGTACTTC; CDR3: CASSVDSQETQYF
V: TRBV7-6; length: 13; size: .; J: TRBJ2-3; D: .; DNA: TGTGCCAGCATTGACACGTACACAGATACGCAGTATTTT; CDR3: CASIDTYTDTQYF
V: TRBV7-9; length: 15; size: medium-sized; J: TRBJ2-2; D: .; DNA: TGTGCCAGCAGCTTAGTAAAAGGCGGATTCGGGGAGCTGTTTTTT; CDR3: CASSLVKGGFGELFF
V: TRBV27; length: 16; size: medium-sized; J: TRBJ2-7; D: .; DNA: TGTGCCAGCAGTTTATACCCACAGGGAGGGCTTTACGAGCAGTACTTC; CDR3: CASSLYPQGGLYEQYF
V: TRBV4-1; length: 15; size: .; J: TRBJ2-7; D: .; DNA: TGCGGCAGCAGTCACCCCGGGACGGGGGACTACGAGCAGTACTTC; CDR3: CGSSHPGTGDYEQYF
V: TRBV6-1; length: 11; size: many; J: TRBJ2-1; D: .; DNA: TGTGCCACCGGACAGTACAATGAGCAGTTCTTC; CDR3: CATGQYNEQFF
V: TRBV5-4; length: 15; size: .; J: TRBJ2-2; D: .; DNA: TGTGCCAGCAGCTTGGGGACAAGGAACACCGGGGAGCTGTTTTTT; CDR3: CASSLGTRNTGELFF
V: TRBV5-4; length: 13; size: few; J: TRBJ1-1; D: .; DNA: TGTGCCAGCAGCCGGAACTCAGGGGCTGAAGCTTTCTTT; CDR3: CASSRNSGAEAFF
V: TRBV7-2; length: 15; size: .; J: TRBJ2-7; D: TRBD2; DNA: TGTGCCAGCAGCCGGGGGACTAGCGGCTCCTACGAGCAGTACTTC; CDR3: CASSRGTSGSYEQYF
V: TRBV24-1; length: 15; size: many; J: TRBJ2-1; D: TRBD2; DNA: TGTGCCACCAGTGATTTAGCGGGAGTGGACAATGAGCAGTTCTTC; CDR3: CATSDLAGVDNEQFF
V: TRBV20-1; length: 13; size: few; J: TRBJ2-5; D: .; DNA: TGCAGTGCTAGTCATCCGTCGGGGGAGACCCAGTACTTC; CDR3: CSASHPSGETQYF
V: TRBV28; length: 15; size: many; J: TRBJ2-7; D: TRBD1; DNA: TGTGCCAGCAGGATACAGGGGGCGAGTCGCGACGAGCAGTACTTC; CDR3: CASRIQGASRDEQYF
V: TRBV30; length: 13; size: medium-sized; J: TRBJ1-6; D: .; DNA: TGTGCCTGGAGTGATCAACAGGGATCACCCCTCCACTTT; CDR3: CAWSDQQGSPLHF
V: TRBV30; length: 15; size: many; J: TRBJ2-7; D: TRBD1; DNA: TGTGCCTGGAGTGTAGTGGCAGGGGGCCCCTACGAGCAGTACTTC; CDR3: CAWSVVAGGPYEQYF
V: TRBV10-3; length: 14; size: few; J: TRBJ2-1; D: .; DNA: TGTGCCATCAGTGACTCGCCACCTTACAATGAGCAGTTCTTC; CDR3: CAISDSPPYNEQFF
V: TRBV10-3; length: 13; size: few; J: TRBJ2-2; D: .; DNA: TGTGCCATCAGCCCCGACAGTAACGGGGAGCTGTTTTTT; CDR3: CAISPDSNGELFF
V: TRBV5-1; length: 15; size: .; J: TRBJ2-1; D: .; DNA: TGCGCCAGCAGCTTGGGAGCGGGCTCCTACAATGAGCAGTTCTTC; CDR3: CASSLGAGSYNEQFF
V: TRBV20-1; length: 12; size: few; J: TRBJ1-3; D: TRBD1; DNA: TGCAGTGCTAGGGGACAGGGAAACACCATATATTTT; CDR3: CSARGQGNTIYF
V: TRBV3-1; length: 14; size: .; J: TRBJ1-4; D: .; DNA: TGTGCCAGCAGCCAAGACCGCGGGATGGGGAAACTGTTTTTT; CDR3: CASSQDRGMGKLFF
V: TRBV30; length: 18; size: .; J: TRBJ2-5; D: .; DNA: TGTGCCTGGAGTGCGAACCTATTGACAGGTTGGGGTGCGGAGACCCAGTACTTC; CDR3: CAWSANLLTGWGAETQYF
V: TRBV20-1; length: 14; size: many; J: TRBJ1-2; D: .; DNA: TGCAGTGCTAGAGATATCAGACAGCGTACTCTCTACACCTTC; CDR3: CSARDIRQRTLYTF
V: TRBV27; length: 13; size: .; J: TRBJ2-1; D: .; DNA: TGTGCCAGCAGTCCCCTAGGGGCGTATGAGCAGTTCTTC; CDR3: CASSPLGAYEQFF
V: TRBV6-1; length: 15; size: .; J: TRBJ1-4; D: .; DNA: TGTGCCAGCACCCTGGGGGGGGGAGGAGGGAACGCGGTGTTTTTT; CDR3: CASTLGGGGGNAVFF
V: TRBV11-2; length: 16; size: once; J: TRBJ2-7; D: TRBD2; DNA: TGTGCCAGCAGCCCAGCGACTAGCGGGAGATATCACGAGCAGTACTTC; CDR3: CASSPATSGRYHEQYF
V: TRBV28; length: 13; size: many; J: TRBJ2-2; D: .; DNA: TGTGCCAGCAGTTTACGGTTCGCCGGGGAGCTGTTTTTT; CDR3: CASSLRFAGELFF
V: TRBV5-1; length: 18; size: .; J: TRBJ2-3; D: TRBD1; DNA: TGCGCCAGCAGCTTGGTAAGGGGACAGGGAGTGTTCACAGATACGCAGTATTTT; CDR3: CASSLVRGQGVFTDTQYF
V: TRBV7-8; length: 14; size: few; J: TRBJ2-1; D: .; DNA: TGTGCCAGCAGCTTTAAAGACTCCTACAATGAGCAGTTCTTC; CDR3: CASSFKDSYNEQFF
V: TRBV15; length: 15; size: many; J: TRBJ1-2; D: .; DNA: TGTGCCACCAGCTCGACAATGAAGGGGGTCGGGGGCTACACCTTC; CDR3: CATSSTMKGVGGYTF
V: TRBV6-2/TRBV6-3; length: 16; size: many; J: TRBJ2-7; D: TRBD2; DNA: TGTGCCAGCAGTTACCTTAGCGGGAGAGTCTCCTACGAGCAGTACTTC; CDR3: CASSYLSGRVSYEQYF
V: TRBV12-5; length: 16; size: many; J: TRBJ2-1; D: TRBD2; DNA: TGTGCTAGTGGTTTCCGGAAAGCGGGGGGGGGCAATGAGCAGTTCTTC; CDR3: CASGFRKAGGGNEQFF
V: TRBV10-3; length: 13; size: few; J: TRBJ2-5; D: TRBD1; DNA: TGTGCCATCAGAGGGGACAGCGTGAGGGCCCAGTACTTC; CDR3: CAIRGDSVRAQYF
V: TRBV12-3/TRBV12-4; length: 12; size: many; J: TRBJ2-2; D: .; DNA: TGTGCCAGCACCTACGGGGCCGGGGAGCTGTTTTTT; CDR3: CASTYGAGELFF